This note documents a single T cell receptor beta chain sequence. What it binds is unknown. Treatment specified: some 19 received Ad26.COV2.S at low or high dose, single or two shots; a few received placebo; per-sample allocation not given. Sample collection was performed on day 63 after the first vaccine or placebo injection. This record comes from a study of Ad26.COV2.S vaccination and SARS-CoV-2 variants. Turning to the study itself: Into the muscle, Ad26.COV2.S was dosed once or twice, 56 days apart.

Notes on the study in general: Participants given vaccine showed non-spike TCR breadth similar to that of placebo recipients. While placebo recipients had lower spike-specific TCR breadth, vaccine recipients had more.

The V and J ends lost 2 bases and 10 bases respectively, with 15 bases between them. The CDR3 totals 14 residues. CDR1 and CDR2 (germline): MNHNY, SVGAGI (reference sequence). Profiling relied on immunoSEQ multiplex PCR, and the TCRdb table lists in-frame clones only, not all of them. The sample has more than 300,000 clones, around four fifths seen once. This receptor was obtained from a person between 18 and 60 years old who received the Ad26.COV2.S COVID-19 vaccine or a placebo. Sequences were derived from peripheral blood, sampled in a trial of Ad26.COV2.S vaccine versus placebo. V usage is TRBV6-6 and J usage is TRBJ2-1; no clear D. The CDR3 DNA reads TGTGCCAGCAGTTACCCTGGTGAAAAGGAGGAGCAGTTCTTC. This translates into CASSYPGEKEEQFF.